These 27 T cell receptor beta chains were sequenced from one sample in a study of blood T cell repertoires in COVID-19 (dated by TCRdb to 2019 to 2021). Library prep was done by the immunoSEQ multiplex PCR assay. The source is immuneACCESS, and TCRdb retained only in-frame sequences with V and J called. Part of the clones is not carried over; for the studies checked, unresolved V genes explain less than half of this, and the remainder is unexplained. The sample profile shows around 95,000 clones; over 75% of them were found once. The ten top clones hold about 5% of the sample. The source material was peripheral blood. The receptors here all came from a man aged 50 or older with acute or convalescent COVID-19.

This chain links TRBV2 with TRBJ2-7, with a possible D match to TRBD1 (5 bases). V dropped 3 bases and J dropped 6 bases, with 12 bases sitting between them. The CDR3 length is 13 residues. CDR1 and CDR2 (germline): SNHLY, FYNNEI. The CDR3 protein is CASSDRAWGEQYF. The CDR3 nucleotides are TGTGCCAGCAGTGACAGGGCTTGGGGCGAGCAGTACTTC.

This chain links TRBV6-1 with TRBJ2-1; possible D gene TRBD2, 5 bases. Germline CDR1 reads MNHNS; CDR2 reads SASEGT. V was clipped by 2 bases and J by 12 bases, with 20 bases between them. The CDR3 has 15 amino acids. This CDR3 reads CASSENEGRSRGQFF. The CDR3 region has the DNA TGTGCCAGCAGTGAAAACGAAGGACGGAGCCGGGGGCAGTTCTTC.

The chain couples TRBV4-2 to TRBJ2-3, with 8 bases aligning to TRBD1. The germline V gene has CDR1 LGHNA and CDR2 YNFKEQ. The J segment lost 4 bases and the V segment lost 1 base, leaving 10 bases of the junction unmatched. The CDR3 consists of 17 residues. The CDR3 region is CASSQVIPGGEPDTQYF. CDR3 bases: TGTGCCAGCAGCCAAGTGATCCCAGGGGGCGAGCCAGATACGCAGTATTTT.

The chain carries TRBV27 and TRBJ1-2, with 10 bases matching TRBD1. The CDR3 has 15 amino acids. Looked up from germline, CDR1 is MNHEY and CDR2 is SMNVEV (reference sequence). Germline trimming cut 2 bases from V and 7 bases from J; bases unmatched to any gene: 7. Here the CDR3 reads CASSLGSGTGAGYTF. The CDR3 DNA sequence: TGTGCCAGCAGTTTAGGCTCAGGGACAGGGGCTGGCTACACCTTC.

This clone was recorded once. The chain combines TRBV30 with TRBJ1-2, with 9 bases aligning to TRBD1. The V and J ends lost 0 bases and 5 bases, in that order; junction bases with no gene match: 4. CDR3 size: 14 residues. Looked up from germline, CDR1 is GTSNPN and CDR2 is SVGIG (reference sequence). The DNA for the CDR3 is TGTGCCTGGAGTGTCACAGGGGGCCGGTATGGCTACACCTTC. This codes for CAWSVTGGRYGYTF.

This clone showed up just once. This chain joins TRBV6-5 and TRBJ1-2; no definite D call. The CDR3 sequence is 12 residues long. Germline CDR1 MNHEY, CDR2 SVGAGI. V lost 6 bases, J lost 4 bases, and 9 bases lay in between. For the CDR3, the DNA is TGTGCCAGCAGGATGACGGGCTATGGCTACACCTTC. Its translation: CASRMTGYGYTF.

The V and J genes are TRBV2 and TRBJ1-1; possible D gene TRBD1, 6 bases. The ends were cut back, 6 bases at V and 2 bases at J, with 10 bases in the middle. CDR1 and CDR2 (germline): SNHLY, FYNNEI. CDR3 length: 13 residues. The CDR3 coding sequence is TGTGCCAGCAGGCTACAGGGAAACACTGAAGCTTTCTTT. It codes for CASRLQGNTEAFF.

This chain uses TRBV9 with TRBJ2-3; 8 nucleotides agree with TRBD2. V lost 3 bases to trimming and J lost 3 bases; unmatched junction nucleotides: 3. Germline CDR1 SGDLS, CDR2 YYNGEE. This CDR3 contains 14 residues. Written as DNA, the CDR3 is TGTGCCAGCAGCGCCTTAGCGGGAACAGATACGCAGTATTTT. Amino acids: CASSALAGTDTQYF.

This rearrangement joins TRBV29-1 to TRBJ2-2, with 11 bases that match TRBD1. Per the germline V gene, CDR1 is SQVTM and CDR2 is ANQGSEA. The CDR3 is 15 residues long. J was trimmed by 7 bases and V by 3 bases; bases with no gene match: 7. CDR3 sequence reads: CSVDHRDRGSGELFF. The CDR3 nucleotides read TGCAGCGTTGATCACCGGGACAGGGGGAGCGGGGAGCTGTTTTTT.

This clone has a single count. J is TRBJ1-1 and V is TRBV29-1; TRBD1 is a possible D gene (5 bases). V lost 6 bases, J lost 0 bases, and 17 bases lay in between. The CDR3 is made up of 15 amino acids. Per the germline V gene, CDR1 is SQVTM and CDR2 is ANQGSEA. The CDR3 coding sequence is TGCAGCGTGGGGGGTTACAGGAATTTGAACACTGAAGCTTTCTTT. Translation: CSVGGYRNLNTEAFF.

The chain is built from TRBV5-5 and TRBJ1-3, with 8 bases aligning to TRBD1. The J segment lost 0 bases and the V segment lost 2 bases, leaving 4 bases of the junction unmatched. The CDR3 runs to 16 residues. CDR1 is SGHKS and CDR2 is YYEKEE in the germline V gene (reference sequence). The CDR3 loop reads CASSFMDRDSGNTIYF. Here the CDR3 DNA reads TGTGCCAGCAGCTTCATGGACAGGGACTCTGGAAACACCATATATTTT.

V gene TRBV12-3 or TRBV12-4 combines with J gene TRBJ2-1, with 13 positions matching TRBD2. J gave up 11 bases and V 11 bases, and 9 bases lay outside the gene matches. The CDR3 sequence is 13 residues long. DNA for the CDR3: TGTGCCGGGAGACTAGCGGGAGGCACAAAGCAGTTCTTC. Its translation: CAGRLAGGTKQFF.

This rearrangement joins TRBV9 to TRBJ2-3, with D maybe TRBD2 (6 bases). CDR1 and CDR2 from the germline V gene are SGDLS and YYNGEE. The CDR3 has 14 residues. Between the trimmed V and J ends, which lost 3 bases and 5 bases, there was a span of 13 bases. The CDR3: CASSGGPGLDTQYF. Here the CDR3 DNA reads TGTGCCAGCAGCGGAGGACCGGGACTAGATACGCAGTATTTT. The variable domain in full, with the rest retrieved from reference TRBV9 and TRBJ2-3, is DSGVTQTPKHLITATGQRVTLRCSPRSGDLSVYWYQQSLDQGLQFLIQYYNGEERAKGNILERFSAQQFPDLHSELNLSSLELGDSALYFCASSGGPGLDTQYFGPGTRLTVL.

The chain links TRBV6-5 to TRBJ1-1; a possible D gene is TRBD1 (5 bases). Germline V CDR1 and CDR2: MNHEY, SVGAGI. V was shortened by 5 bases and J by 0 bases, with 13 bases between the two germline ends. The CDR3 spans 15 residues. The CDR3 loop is CASSRPRAMNTEAFF. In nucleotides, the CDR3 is TGTGCCAGCAGTCGTCCCAGGGCAATGAACACTGAAGCTTTCTTT.

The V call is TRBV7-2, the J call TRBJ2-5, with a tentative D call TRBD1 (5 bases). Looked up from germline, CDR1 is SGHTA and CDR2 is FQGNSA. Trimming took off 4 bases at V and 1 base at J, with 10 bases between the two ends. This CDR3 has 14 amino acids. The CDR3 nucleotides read TGTGCCAGCAGCTCCACAGGTGCCCAAGAGACCCAGTACTTC. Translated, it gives CASSSTGAQETQYF.

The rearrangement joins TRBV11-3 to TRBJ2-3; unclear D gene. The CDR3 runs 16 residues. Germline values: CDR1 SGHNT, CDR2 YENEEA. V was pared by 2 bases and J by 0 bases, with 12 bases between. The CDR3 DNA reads TGTGCCAGCAGCTTAAGAGGCAGTTCTAGCACAGATACGCAGTATTTT. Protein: CASSLRGSSSTDTQYF.

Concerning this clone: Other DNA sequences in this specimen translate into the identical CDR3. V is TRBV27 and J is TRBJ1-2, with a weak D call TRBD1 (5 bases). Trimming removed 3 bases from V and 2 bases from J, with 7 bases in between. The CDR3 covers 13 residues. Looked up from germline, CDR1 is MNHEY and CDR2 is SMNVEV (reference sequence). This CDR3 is CASSFRENYGYTF. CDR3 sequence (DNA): TGTGCCAGCAGTTTCAGGGAAAACTATGGCTACACCTTC.

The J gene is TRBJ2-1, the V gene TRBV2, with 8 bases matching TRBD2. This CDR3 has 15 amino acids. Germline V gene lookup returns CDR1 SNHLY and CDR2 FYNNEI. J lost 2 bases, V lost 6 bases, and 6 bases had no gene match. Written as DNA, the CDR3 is TGTGCCAGCAGGGTAAGCGGGAGTACCTACAATGAGCAGTTCTTC. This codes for CASRVSGSTYNEQFF.

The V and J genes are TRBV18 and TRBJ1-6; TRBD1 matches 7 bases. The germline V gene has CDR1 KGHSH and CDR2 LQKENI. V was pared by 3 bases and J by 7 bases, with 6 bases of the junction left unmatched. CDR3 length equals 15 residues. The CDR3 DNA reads TGTGCCAGCTCACCTTCCGGGACAGCCAATTCACCCCTCCACTTT. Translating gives CASSPSGTANSPLHF.

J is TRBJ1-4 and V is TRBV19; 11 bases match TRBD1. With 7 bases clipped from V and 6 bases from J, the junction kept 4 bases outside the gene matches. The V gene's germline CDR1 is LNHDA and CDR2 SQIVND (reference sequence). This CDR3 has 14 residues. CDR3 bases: TGTGCCAGTAAAAGGGACAGGGGGGATGAAAAACTGTTTTTT. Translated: CASKRDRGDEKLFF. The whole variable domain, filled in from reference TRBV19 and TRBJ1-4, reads DGGITQSPKYLFRKEGQNVTLSCEQNLNHDAMYWYRQDPGQGLRLIYYSQIVNDFQKGDIAEGYSVSREKKESFPLTVTSAQKNPTAFYLCASKRDRGDEKLFFGSGTQLSVL.

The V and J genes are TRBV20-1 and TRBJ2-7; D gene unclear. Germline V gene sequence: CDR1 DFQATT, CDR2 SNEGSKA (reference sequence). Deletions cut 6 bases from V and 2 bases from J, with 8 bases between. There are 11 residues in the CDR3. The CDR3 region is CSATAAYEQYF. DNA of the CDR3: TGCAGTGCCACGGCGGCCTACGAGCAGTACTTC.

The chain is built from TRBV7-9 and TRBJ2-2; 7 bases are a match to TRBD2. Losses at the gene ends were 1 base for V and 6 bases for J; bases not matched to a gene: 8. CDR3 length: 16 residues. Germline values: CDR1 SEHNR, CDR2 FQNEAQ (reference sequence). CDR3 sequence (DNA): TGTGCCAGCAGCTTAGTAACATCGGGAGGCGCCGGGGAGCTGTTTTTT. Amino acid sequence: CASSLVTSGGAGELFF.

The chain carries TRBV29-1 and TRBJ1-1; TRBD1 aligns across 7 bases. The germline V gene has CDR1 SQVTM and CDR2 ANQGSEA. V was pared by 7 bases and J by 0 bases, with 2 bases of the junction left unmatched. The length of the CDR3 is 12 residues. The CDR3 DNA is TGCAGCGGCGACAGGGTGAACACTGAAGCTTTCTTT. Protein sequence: CSGDRVNTEAFF.

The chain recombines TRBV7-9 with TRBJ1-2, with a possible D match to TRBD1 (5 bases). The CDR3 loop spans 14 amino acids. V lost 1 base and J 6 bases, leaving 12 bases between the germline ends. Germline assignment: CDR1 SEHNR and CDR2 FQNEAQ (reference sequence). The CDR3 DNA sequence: TGTGCCAGCAGCTTAGGGCTCACAGGAGATGGCTACACCTTC. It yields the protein CASSLGLTGDGYTF. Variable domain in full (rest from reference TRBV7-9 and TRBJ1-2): DTGVSQNPRHKITKRGQNVTFRCDPISEHNRLYWYRQTLGQGPEFLTYFQNEAQLEKSRLLSDRFSAERPKGSFSTLEIQRTEQGDSAMYLCASSLGLTGDGYTFGSGTRLTVV.

The CDR3 DNA sequence: TGTGCCACCAGTGATCCCGGCAGGGGGCAGGATGAAAAACTGTTTTTT. Residues: CATSDPGRGQDEKLFF. The chain is built from TRBV24-1 and TRBJ1-4, with 8 nucleotides matching TRBD1. Germline V lookup: CDR1 KGHDR, CDR2 SFDVKD. CDR3 length equals 16 residues. J was trimmed by 6 bases and V by 3 bases; bases with no gene match: 8.

CDR3 sequence: CASSLGGGTRDNFDEQYF. CDR3 nucleotide sequence: TGCGCCAGCAGCTTGGGAGGGGGCACCCGGGACAATTTCGACGAGCAGTACTTC. The chain couples TRBV5-1 to TRBJ2-7; 7 bases align to TRBD1. The CDR3 runs 18 residues. V shed 0 bases, J shed 5 bases, and the junction held 17 bases outside the gene matches. CDR1 SGHRS and CDR2 YFSETQ come from the germline V gene.

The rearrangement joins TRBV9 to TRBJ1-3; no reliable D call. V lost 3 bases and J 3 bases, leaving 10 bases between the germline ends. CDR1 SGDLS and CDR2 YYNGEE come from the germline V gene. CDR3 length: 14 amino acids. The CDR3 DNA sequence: TGTGCCAGCAGCGCGCGGATGGATGGAAACACCATATATTTT. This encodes CASSARMDGNTIYF.